The next 21 T cell receptor beta chains were all read from a single sample in a study of blood T cell repertoires in COVID-19. TCRdb's table, derived via immunoSEQ multiplex PCR, lists solely in-frame clones and lacks some. The sample lists 350,000 to 450,000 clones; 75% to 90% were seen once. Sequencing input: PBMCs or T cells enriched from blood (not recorded which). The receptors were gathered from a man aged 25 to 45 who had recovered from COVID-19.

This chain connects TRBV11-2 to TRBJ2-3; 9 bases are a match to TRBD2. The CDR3 loop spans 17 amino acids. V was pared by 2 bases and J by 4 bases, with 10 bases of the junction left unmatched. Germline V gives CDR1 SGHAT, CDR2 FQNNGV. CDR3 nucleotides: TGTGCCAGCAGCTTACAGAGCGGGAGGTGGGGGGCAGATACGCAGTATTTT. Translated: CASSLQSGRWGADTQYF.

V gene TRBV9 combines with J gene TRBJ2-7; possibly TRBD1 for D (6 bases). Per the germline V gene, CDR1 is SGDLS and CDR2 is YYNGEE. Trimming left V 1 base short and J 6 bases short, with 17 bases between. CDR3 length: 15 residues. CDR3 DNA sequence: TGTGCCAGCAGCGTATTAGGGGTACAGGGTTCCGAGCAGTACTTC. This sequence encodes CASSVLGVQGSEQYF.

This clone showed up just once. The rearrangement uses TRBV19 and TRBJ1-2, with TRBD1 matching over 10 bases. Germline CDR1 LNHDA, CDR2 SQIVND (reference sequence). The CDR3 runs to 13 residues. V lost 6 bases, J lost 7 bases, and 5 bases stayed unmatched. The CDR3 here is CASRRQGALGYTF. In DNA form, the CDR3 reads TGTGCCAGTAGACGACAGGGGGCGCTTGGCTACACCTTC.

This chain connects TRBV6-5 to TRBJ2-1; maybe TRBD2 (5 bases). The ends were cut back, 3 bases at V and 7 bases at J, with 13 bases in the middle. The germline CDR1 and CDR2 sequences are MNHEY and SVGAGI. The CDR3 runs to 14 residues. DNA for the CDR3: TGTGCCAGCAGTTATACCCATGGAGGTAATGAGCAGTTCTTC. Amino acid sequence: CASSYTHGGNEQFF.

The gene calls are TRBV5-4 and TRBJ2-5; TRBD2 is a possible D gene (6 bases). The CDR3 has 14 amino acids. Trimming stripped 4 bases from V and 3 bases from J, with 13 bases between. Germline-derived CDR1 and CDR2 are SGHNT and YYREEE (reference sequence). In DNA form, the CDR3 reads TGTGCCAGCAGCGGCCGGGACTTGGAAGAGACCCAGTACTTC. It translates to CASSGRDLEETQYF.

The chain carries TRBV30 and TRBJ1-6, with a tentative D call TRBD1 (6 bases). The CDR3 runs 13 residues. CDR1 is GTSNPN, CDR2 SVGIG, per germline (reference sequence). V was shortened by 3 bases and J by 9 bases, with 12 bases between the two germline ends. The CDR3 DNA reads as TGTGCCTGGAGAGACAGGTCCTCTTCACCCCTCCACTTT. Its translation is CAWRDRSSSPLHF.

The chain couples TRBV12-3 or TRBV12-4 to TRBJ1-1; a possible D gene is TRBD1 (5 bases). Trimming cost V 6 bases and J 5 bases, with 7 bases left between them. The length of the CDR3 is 11 residues. The CDR3 DNA is TGTGCCAGCAGAGACAGAACTGAAGCTTTCTTT. It codes for CASRDRTEAFF.

The chain is built from TRBV27 and TRBJ1-1, with D perhaps TRBD1 (5 bases). Trimming removed 2 bases at V and 3 bases at J, with 13 bases between. Per germline, CDR1 MNHEY and CDR2 SMNVEV (reference sequence). This CDR3 spans 15 amino acids. CDR3 DNA sequence: TGTGCCAGCAGTTTAGTTTCGACGGGGGACACTGAAGCTTTCTTT. Translating gives CASSLVSTGDTEAFF.

The V gene is TRBV28, the J gene TRBJ2-1; 11 bases fit TRBD1. Germline CDR1 reads MDHEN; CDR2 reads SYDVKM. The ends lost 5 bases at V and 7 bases at J; junction bases unmatched: 4. The CDR3 consists of 14 residues. The CDR3 loop reads CASSQGTGGNEQFF. The CDR3 DNA sequence: TGTGCCAGCAGTCAAGGGACAGGGGGGAATGAGCAGTTCTTC.

This clone came up once. This chain joins TRBV3-1 (or the pseudogene TRBV3-2) and TRBJ2-2; the match to TRBD1 covers 7 bases. This CDR3 is built from 16 residues. The J segment lost 2 bases and the V segment lost 6 bases, leaving 9 bases of the junction unmatched. CDR1 is LGHDT, CDR2 YNNKEL, per germline (reference sequence). CDR3 in amino acids: CASRGTGTVNTGELFF. The CDR3 DNA sequence: TGTGCCAGCAGGGGTACCGGGACAGTAAACACCGGGGAGCTGTTTTTT.

The chain employs TRBV28 and TRBJ2-3; D gene uncertain. The CDR3 covers 13 residues. The germline V and J ends were trimmed by 3 bases and 4 bases, with 8 bases remaining between them. CDR1 and CDR2 from the germline V gene are MDHEN and SYDVKM. CDR3 nucleotide sequence: TGTGCCAGCAGTTTGCGATCCCCAGATACGCAGTATTTT. Residues: CASSLRSPDTQYF.

This clone occurred a few times. The chain combines TRBV6-6 with TRBJ2-3; tentative D call: TRBD2 (6 bases). The CDR3 consists of 14 residues. Germline values: CDR1 MNHNY, CDR2 SVGAGI (reference sequence). Trimming took 4 bases from V and 6 from J, leaving 14 bases between them. The CDR3 DNA reads as TGTGCCAGCAGTTCGGAGGGAGTAGAGGATACGCAGTATTTT. As protein: CASSSEGVEDTQYF.

The gene calls are TRBV11-3 and TRBJ2-1, with 8 bases identical to TRBD2. This CDR3 region has 16 residues. The V and J ends lost 1 base and 10 bases, in that order; junction bases with no gene match: 12. CDR1 and CDR2 from the germline V gene are SGHNT and YENEEA. CDR3 residues: CASSLVYREGLEEQFF. In nucleotides, the CDR3 is TGTGCCAGCAGCTTAGTGTACCGGGAGGGCCTAGAAGAGCAGTTCTTC.

As concerns this clone: Other DNA sequences of this sample code for an identical CDR3. The chain couples TRBV18 to TRBJ1-2; D may be TRBD1 (6 bases). The length of the CDR3 is 13 residues. Germline V gene data show CDR1 as KGHSH and CDR2 as LQKENI. Trimming cost V 3 bases and J 4 bases, with 9 bases left between them. Here the CDR3 reads CASSPADSYGYTF. As DNA, the CDR3 is TGTGCCAGCTCACCCGCGGACAGCTATGGCTACACCTTC.

The chain links TRBV10-1 to TRBJ2-4; possible D gene TRBD2, 5 bases. Between the trimmed V and J ends, which lost 0 bases and 10 bases, there was a span of 16 bases. Germline V gene sequence: CDR1 WNHNN, CDR2 SYGVQD (reference sequence). This CDR3 is built from 15 residues. Written as DNA, the CDR3 is TGCGCCAGCAGTGAGTCGATTGATGGACTTCAAATTCAGTACTTC. Translated: CASSESIDGLQIQYF.

This chain uses TRBV25-1 with TRBJ1-1; 9 nucleotides line up with TRBD1. The germline CDR1 and CDR2 sequences are MGHDK and SYGVNS. Trimming cost V 4 bases and J 7 bases; bases outside gene matches: 1. The CDR3 contains 12 residues. CDR3 protein: CASSGGQGEAFF. The CDR3 region has the DNA TGTGCCAGCAGTGGGGGACAGGGTGAAGCTTTCTTT. Together with reference TRBV25-1 and TRBJ1-1, the CDR3 gives the full variable domain: EADIYQTPRYLVIGTGKKITLECSQTMGHDKMYWYQQDPGMELHLIHYSYGVNSTEKGDLSSESTVSRIRTEHFPLTLESARPSHTSQYLCASSGGQGEAFFGQGTRLTVV.

The V gene is TRBV2, the J gene TRBJ1-2; possible D gene TRBD1, 6 bases. Germline CDR1 is SNHLY and CDR2 is FYNNEI. CDR3 size: 13 residues. V was trimmed by 3 bases and J by 4 bases, leaving 9 bases between them. In DNA, the CDR3 is TGTGCCAGCAGTGACCCGGACAGCTATGGCTACACCTTC. It yields the protein CASSDPDSYGYTF.

V usage is TRBV7-7 and J usage is TRBJ2-1; D is possibly TRBD2 (6 bases). CDR1 and CDR2 from the germline V gene are SSHAT and FNYEAQ (reference sequence). This CDR3 has 15 amino acids. Trimming took 5 bases from V and 6 from J, leaving 17 bases between them. The DNA for the CDR3 is TGTGCCAGCAGCGTGGGTATAGCGGTGTCCAATGAGCAGTTCTTC. This translates into CASSVGIAVSNEQFF.

In this sample, this clone turned up once. The rearrangement joins TRBV28 to TRBJ2-6; possibly TRBD2 for D (5 bases). Germline V CDR1 and CDR2: MDHEN, SYDVKM. This CDR3 has 16 amino acids. The V end lost 5 bases, the J end lost 4 bases, and 15 bases lay between the germline ends. The CDR3 sequence is CASSTGVPLGANVLTF. CDR3 DNA sequence: TGTGCCAGCAGTACCGGGGTCCCTCTAGGGGCCAACGTCCTGACTTTC.

On this clone itself: The sample holds other DNA sequences that translate to the same CDR3. This chain connects TRBV27 to TRBJ2-7; 9 bases fit TRBD1. The V gene end was trimmed by 8 bases and the J gene end by 2 bases; junction bases not matched to a gene: 4. Germline CDR1 and CDR2: MNHEY and SMNVEV (reference sequence). This CDR3 is built from 13 residues. CDR3 in amino acids: CASRDRATYEQYF. The CDR3 DNA is TGTGCCAGCCGGGACAGGGCCACCTACGAGCAGTACTTC.

V gene TRBV11-1 combines with J gene TRBJ2-7; D is possibly TRBD2 (6 bases). The CDR3 spans 13 residues. The V end was cut by 1 base, the J end by 4 bases, with 8 bases between. Germline CDR1 is SGHAT and CDR2 is FQDESV (reference sequence). The CDR3 reads CASSLVRGYEQYF. In DNA form, the CDR3 reads TGTGCCAGCAGCTTAGTGCGGGGATACGAGCAGTACTTC.